This T cell receptor (beta chain) was captured by sequencing in a study of T cell responses to AZD1222 COVID-19 vaccine. The method was immunoSEQ multiplex PCR; TCRdb's version includes in-frame clones alone and lacks a portion of them. The sample lists 85,000 to 130,000 clones; roughly nine tenths were seen once. General study points: Mostly white British, mostly female donors; authors suggested clonal diversity may be underestimated.

As regards this clone: The antigen remains undetermined.

The source material was peripheral blood, sampled on day 0 of AZD1222 vaccination. The TCR sequence derives from an adult in good health.

CDR3 protein: CATNAGVGAPHRNYGYTF. The CDR3 DNA reads TGTGCCACTAACGCTGGGGTTGGAGCCCCTCATCGAAACTATGGCTACACCTTC. The chain is built from TRBV28 and TRBJ1-2; D unresolved. This CDR3 comprises 18 residues. Germline V gene data show CDR1 as MDHEN and CDR2 as SYDVKM. V lost 10 bases and J lost 2, with 29 bases in between.